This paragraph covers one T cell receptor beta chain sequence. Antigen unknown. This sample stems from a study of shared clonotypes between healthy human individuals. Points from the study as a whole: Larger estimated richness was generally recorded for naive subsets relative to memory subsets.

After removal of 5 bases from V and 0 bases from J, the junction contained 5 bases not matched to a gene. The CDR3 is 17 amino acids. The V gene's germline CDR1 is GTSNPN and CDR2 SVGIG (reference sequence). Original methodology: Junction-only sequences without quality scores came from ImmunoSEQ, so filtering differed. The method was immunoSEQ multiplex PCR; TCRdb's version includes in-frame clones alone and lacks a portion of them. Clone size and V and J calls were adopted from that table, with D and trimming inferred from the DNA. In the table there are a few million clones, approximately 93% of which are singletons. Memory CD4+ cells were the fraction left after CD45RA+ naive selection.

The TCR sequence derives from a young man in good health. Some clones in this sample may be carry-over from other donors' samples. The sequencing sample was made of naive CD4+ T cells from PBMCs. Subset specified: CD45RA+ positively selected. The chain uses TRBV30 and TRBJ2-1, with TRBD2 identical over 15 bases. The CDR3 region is CAWSGLAGGSSYNEQFF. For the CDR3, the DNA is TGTGCCTGGTCGGGACTAGCGGGAGGCAGCTCCTACAATGAGCAGTTCTTC.